The sequence of this T cell receptor beta chain was determined in a study of blood T cell repertoires in COVID-19. The wider study: Acute and convalescent COVID-19 specimens originated in the United States, Italy and Spain.

CDR3 length: 15 amino acids. Germline V lookup: CDR1 SNHLY, CDR2 FYNNEI. V was clipped by 7 bases and J by 3 bases, with 13 bases between them. The assay was immunoSEQ multiplex PCR, and TCRdb's table has in-frame clones only and misses some. The table includes 43,000 or so clones, roughly 87% detected once. Sequenced input: peripheral blood. This sequence originates from a woman of 80 years or more with active COVID-19. The chain carries TRBV2 and TRBJ1-6; maybe TRBD1 (6 bases). In nucleotides, the CDR3 is TGTGCCAGCATCGCAGGGGCCGTCTATAATTCACCCCTCCACTTT. Translating gives CASIAGAVYNSPLHF.